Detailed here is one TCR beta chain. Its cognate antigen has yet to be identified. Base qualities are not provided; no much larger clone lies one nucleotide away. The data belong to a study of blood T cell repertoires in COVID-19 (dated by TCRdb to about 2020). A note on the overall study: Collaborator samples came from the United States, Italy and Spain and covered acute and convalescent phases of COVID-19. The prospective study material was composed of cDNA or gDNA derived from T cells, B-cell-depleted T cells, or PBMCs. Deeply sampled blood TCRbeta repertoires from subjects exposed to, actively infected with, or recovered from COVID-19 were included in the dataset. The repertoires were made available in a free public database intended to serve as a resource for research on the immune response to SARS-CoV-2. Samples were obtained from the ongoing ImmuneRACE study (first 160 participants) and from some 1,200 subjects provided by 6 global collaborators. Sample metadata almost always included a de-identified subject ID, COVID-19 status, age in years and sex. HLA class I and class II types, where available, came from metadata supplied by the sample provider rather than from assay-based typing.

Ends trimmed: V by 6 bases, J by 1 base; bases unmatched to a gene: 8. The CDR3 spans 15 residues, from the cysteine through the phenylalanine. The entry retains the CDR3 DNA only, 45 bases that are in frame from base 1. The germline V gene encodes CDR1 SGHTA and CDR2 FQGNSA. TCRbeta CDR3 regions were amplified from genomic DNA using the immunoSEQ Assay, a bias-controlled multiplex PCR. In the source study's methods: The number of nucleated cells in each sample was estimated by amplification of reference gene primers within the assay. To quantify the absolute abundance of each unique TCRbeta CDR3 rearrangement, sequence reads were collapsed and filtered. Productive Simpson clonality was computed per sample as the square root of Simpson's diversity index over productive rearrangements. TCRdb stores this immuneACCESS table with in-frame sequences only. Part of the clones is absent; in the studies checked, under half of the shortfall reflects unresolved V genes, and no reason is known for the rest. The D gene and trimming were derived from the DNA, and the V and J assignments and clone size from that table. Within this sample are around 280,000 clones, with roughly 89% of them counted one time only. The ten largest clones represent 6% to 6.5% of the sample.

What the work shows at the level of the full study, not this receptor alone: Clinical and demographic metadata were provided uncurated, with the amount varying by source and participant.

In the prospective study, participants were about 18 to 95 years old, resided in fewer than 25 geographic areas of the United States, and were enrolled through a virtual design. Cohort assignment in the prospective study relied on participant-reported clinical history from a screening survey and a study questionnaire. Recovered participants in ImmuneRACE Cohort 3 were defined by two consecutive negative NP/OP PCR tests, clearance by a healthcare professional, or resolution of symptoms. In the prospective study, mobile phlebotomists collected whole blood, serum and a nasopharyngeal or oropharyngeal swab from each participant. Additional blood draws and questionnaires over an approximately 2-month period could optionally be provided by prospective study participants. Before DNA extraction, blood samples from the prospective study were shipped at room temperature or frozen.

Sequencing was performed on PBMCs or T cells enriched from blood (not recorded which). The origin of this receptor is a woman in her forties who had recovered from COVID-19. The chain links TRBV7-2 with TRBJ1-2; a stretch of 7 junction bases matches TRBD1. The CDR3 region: CASSQQTGFNYGYTF. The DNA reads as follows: TGTGCCAGCAGTCAACAGACAGGGTTTAACTATGGCTACACCTTC. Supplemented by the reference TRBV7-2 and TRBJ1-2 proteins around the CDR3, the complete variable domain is GAGVSQSPSNKVTEKGKDVELRCDPISGHTALYWYRQSLGQGLEFLIYFQGNSAPDKSGLPSDRFSAERTGGSVSTLTIQRTQQEDSAVYLCASSQQTGFNYGYTFGSGTRLTVV.